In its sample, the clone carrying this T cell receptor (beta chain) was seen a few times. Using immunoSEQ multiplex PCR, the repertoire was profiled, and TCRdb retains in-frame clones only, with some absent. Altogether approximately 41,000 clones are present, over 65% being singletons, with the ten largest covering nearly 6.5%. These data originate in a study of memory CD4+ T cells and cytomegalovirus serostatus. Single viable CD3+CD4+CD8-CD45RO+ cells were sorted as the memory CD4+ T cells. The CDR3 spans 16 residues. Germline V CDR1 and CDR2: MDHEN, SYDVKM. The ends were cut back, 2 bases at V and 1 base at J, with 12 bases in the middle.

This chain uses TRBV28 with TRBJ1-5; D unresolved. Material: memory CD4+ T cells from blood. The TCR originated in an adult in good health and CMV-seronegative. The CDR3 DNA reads TGTGCCAGCAGTTTAGATTATGTAGGAAGCAATCAGCCCCAGCATTTT. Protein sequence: CASSLDYVGSNQPQHF.